A selection of T cell receptor beta chains follows, all from one sample in a study of shared clonotypes between healthy human individuals. Here immunoSEQ multiplex PCR was the method, and the copy in TCRdb shows in-frame clones only, minus some. Found here are 800,000 to 950,000 clones, about 96% of them singletons; the top ten hold less than 0.3%. Input material: naive CD8+ T cells sorted from blood. The receptors come from a man in his thirties or forties in good health. The CDR3 runs from the conserved cysteine through the conserved F or W. The D gene is left open where the match is weak. Only part of the rows carry a size: once, few, many, or a class if the clone is expanded.

d_call: -; clone_size: -; j_call: TRBJ2-2; v_call: TRBV11-3; cdr3_aa: CASSGDTARNTGELFF; cdr3_nt: TGTGCCAGCAGCGGTGACACAGCCCGGAACACCGGGGAGCTGTTTTTT
d_call: TRBD2; clone_size: -; j_call: TRBJ2-1; v_call: TRBV11-2; cdr3_aa: CASSPPGLASADEQFF; cdr3_nt: TGTGCCAGCAGCCCCCCGGGACTAGCGTCTGCAGATGAGCAGTTCTTC
d_call: -; clone_size: -; j_call: TRBJ2-5; v_call: TRBV5-1; cdr3_aa: CASSLDLNEPEETQYF; cdr3_nt: TGCGCCAGCAGCCTCGACCTCAATGAGCCCGAAGAGACCCAGTACTTC
d_call: TRBD2; clone_size: -; j_call: TRBJ2-7; v_call: TRBV13; cdr3_aa: CASSLGLAGGQSSYEQYF; cdr3_nt: TGTGCCAGCAGCTTAGGACTAGCGGGAGGCCAGAGCTCCTACGAGCAGTACTTC
d_call: -; clone_size: -; j_call: TRBJ2-2; v_call: TRBV7-9; cdr3_aa: CASSLGRGLAAGELFF; cdr3_nt: TGTGCCAGCAGCCTAGGGCGGGGTTTGGCTGCCGGGGAGCTGTTTTTT
d_call: -; clone_size: -; j_call: TRBJ2-1; v_call: TRBV11-2; cdr3_aa: CASSLGPGVYNEQFF; cdr3_nt: TGTGCCAGCAGTTTGGGTCCGGGAGTTTACAATGAGCAGTTCTTC
d_call: -; clone_size: -; j_call: TRBJ1-1; v_call: TRBV28; cdr3_aa: CASSPRENTEAFF; cdr3_nt: TGTGCCAGCAGCCCCAGGGAGAACACTGAAGCTTTCTTT
d_call: TRBD1; clone_size: -; j_call: TRBJ2-1; v_call: TRBV7-3; cdr3_aa: CASSLIGQGWPGVNEQFF; cdr3_nt: TGTGCCAGCAGCTTAATCGGACAGGGGTGGCCTGGGGTCAATGAGCAGTTCTTC
d_call: -; clone_size: -; j_call: TRBJ1-1; v_call: TRBV28; cdr3_aa: CVIRENTEAFF; cdr3_nt: TGTGTGATTCGAGAGAACACTGAAGCTTTCTTT
d_call: TRBD2; clone_size: -; j_call: TRBJ2-1; v_call: TRBV7-7; cdr3_aa: CASSRTSGNEQFF; cdr3_nt: TGTGCCAGCAGCCGAACTAGCGGCAATGAGCAGTTCTTC
d_call: -; clone_size: -; j_call: TRBJ2-6; v_call: TRBV7-9; cdr3_aa: CASSLRSSGANVLTF; cdr3_nt: TGTGCCAGCAGCTTAAGGAGCTCTGGGGCCAACGTCCTGACTTTC
d_call: -; clone_size: -; j_call: TRBJ2-1; v_call: TRBV5-4; cdr3_aa: CASTQTSGRSYNEQFF; cdr3_nt: TGTGCCAGCACCCAGACGAGCGGGCGCTCCTACAATGAGCAGTTCTTC
d_call: TRBD1; clone_size: -; j_call: TRBJ2-1; v_call: TRBV19; cdr3_aa: CASSPATGASYNEQFF; cdr3_nt: TGTGCCAGTAGTCCCGCGACAGGGGCTAGCTACAATGAGCAGTTCTTC
d_call: TRBD2; clone_size: -; j_call: TRBJ2-1; v_call: TRBV10-3; cdr3_aa: CAISSGSGEFF; cdr3_nt: TGTGCCATCAGTAGCGGGAGTGGTGAGTTCTTC
d_call: -; clone_size: -; j_call: TRBJ2-3; v_call: TRBV7-9; cdr3_aa: CASRGDGTDTQYF; cdr3_nt: TGTGCCAGCAGGGGTGACGGGACAGATACGCAGTATTTT
d_call: -; clone_size: -; j_call: TRBJ2-7; v_call: TRBV16; cdr3_aa: CASSQSREAVYEQYF; cdr3_nt: TGTGCCAGCAGCCAATCCAGGGAGGCCGTCTACGAGCAGTACTTC
d_call: -; clone_size: -; j_call: TRBJ2-2; v_call: TRBV9; cdr3_aa: CASSTGLQSNTGELFF; cdr3_nt: TGTGCCAGCAGCACAGGACTCCAATCCAACACCGGGGAGCTGTTTTTT
d_call: TRBD1; clone_size: -; j_call: TRBJ2-7; v_call: TRBV5-4; cdr3_aa: CASSAAGGKYEQYF; cdr3_nt: TGTGCCAGCAGCGCCGCAGGGGGCAAATACGAGCAGTACTTC
d_call: -; clone_size: once; j_call: TRBJ2-7; v_call: TRBV27; cdr3_aa: CASSLGIGGYEQYF; cdr3_nt: TGTGCCAGCAGTTTAGGAATTGGCGGCTACGAGCAGTACTTC
d_call: TRBD2; clone_size: -; j_call: TRBJ2-3; v_call: TRBV28; cdr3_aa: CASSLLSLAGVPDTQYF; cdr3_nt: TGTGCCAGCAGTTTACTTTCACTAGCGGGAGTTCCAGATACGCAGTATTTT
d_call: -; clone_size: -; j_call: TRBJ2-1; v_call: TRBV29-1; cdr3_aa: CSVLRQTYNEQFF; cdr3_nt: TGCAGCGTCCTAAGACAGACCTACAATGAGCAGTTCTTC
d_call: -; clone_size: -; j_call: TRBJ1-3; v_call: TRBV25-1; cdr3_aa: CASTFGPTLSSGNTIYF; cdr3_nt: TGTGCCAGCACCTTTGGGCCCACTTTGAGCTCTGGAAACACCATATATTTT
d_call: TRBD1; clone_size: -; j_call: TRBJ1-1; v_call: TRBV5-6; cdr3_aa: CASSLYRDRANTEAFF; cdr3_nt: TGTGCCAGCAGCTTGTATAGGGACAGGGCGAACACTGAAGCTTTCTTT
d_call: -; clone_size: -; j_call: TRBJ2-7; v_call: TRBV13; cdr3_aa: CASSLKLIYEQYF; cdr3_nt: TGTGCCAGCAGCTTAAAATTAATCTACGAGCAGTACTTC
d_call: TRBD1; clone_size: once; j_call: TRBJ2-7; v_call: TRBV10-1; cdr3_aa: CASSESTGTELYEQYF; cdr3_nt: TGCGCCAGCAGTGAGTCGACAGGGACGGAACTATACGAGCAGTACTTC
d_call: -; clone_size: -; j_call: TRBJ2-5; v_call: TRBV4-3; cdr3_aa: CASSQVLERSQETQYF; cdr3_nt: TGCGCCAGCAGCCAAGTTTTGGAGCGCTCCCAAGAGACCCAGTACTTC
d_call: TRBD1; clone_size: -; j_call: TRBJ2-1; v_call: TRBV7-2; cdr3_aa: CASSLRDRADEQFF; cdr3_nt: TGTGCCAGCAGCTTGCGGGACAGGGCAGATGAGCAGTTCTTC
d_call: TRBD2; clone_size: -; j_call: TRBJ2-3; v_call: TRBV5-8; cdr3_aa: CASSSGVSGTDTQYF; cdr3_nt: TGTGCCAGCAGCAGCGGGGTTTCGGGCACAGATACGCAGTATTTT
d_call: -; clone_size: -; j_call: TRBJ1-2; v_call: TRBV9; cdr3_aa: CASSALPGARHYGYTF; cdr3_nt: TGTGCCAGCAGCGCCCTACCAGGGGCCCGACACTATGGCTACACCTTC
d_call: -; clone_size: -; j_call: TRBJ1-3; v_call: TRBV27; cdr3_aa: CASSTPRPPGHTIYF; cdr3_nt: TGTGCCAGCAGCACACCCCGGCCGCCCGGCCACACCATATATTTT
d_call: -; clone_size: -; j_call: TRBJ2-5; v_call: TRBV2; cdr3_aa: CASTQMSRGDETQYF; cdr3_nt: TGTGCCAGCACCCAGATGAGTAGGGGCGACGAGACCCAGTACTTC
d_call: -; clone_size: -; j_call: TRBJ2-7; v_call: TRBV21-1; cdr3_aa: CASSSRDTEHF; cdr3_nt: TGTGCCAGCTCCAGCCGGGACACTGAGCACTTC
d_call: -; clone_size: -; j_call: TRBJ2-7; v_call: TRBV27; cdr3_aa: CASSFAGPHYEQYF; cdr3_nt: TGTGCCAGCAGTTTCGCGGGGCCCCACTACGAGCAGTACTTC
d_call: TRBD1; clone_size: -; j_call: TRBJ2-1; v_call: TRBV6-5; cdr3_aa: CASSPGQGSNEQFF; cdr3_nt: TGTGCCAGCAGTCCGGGACAGGGGTCCAATGAGCAGTTCTTC
d_call: TRBD2; clone_size: -; j_call: TRBJ2-7; v_call: TRBV7-7; cdr3_aa: CASSRASGSSYEQYF; cdr3_nt: TGTGCTAGCAGCCGAGCTAGCGGGAGCTCCTACGAGCAGTACTTC
d_call: -; clone_size: -; j_call: TRBJ1-5; v_call: TRBV2; cdr3_aa: CASSELIGENQPQHF; cdr3_nt: TGTGCCAGCAGTGAACTAATCGGGGAGAATCAGCCCCAGCATTTT